Reported below is one T cell receptor beta chain. What it recognizes is unknown. Time point reported: after dendritic cell vaccination, including at tumor progression/relapse. Selection required adequate fresh-frozen tumor tissue plus more than two years' survival data. This sample was taken from a study of glioma-infiltrating T cells after dendritic cell vaccination. General study results and limits: Few patients contributed both blood and tumor specimens.

CDR1 is SGHNT and CDR2 is YYREEE in the germline V gene (reference sequence). Trimming pared 0 bases from V and 1 base from J, leaving 8 bases between. The CDR3 is 16 residues long. TCRB CDR3 was amplified from 2 ug genomic DNA or less. The repertoire was sequenced with immunoSEQ multiplex PCR; TCRdb's copy has only in-frame clones and lacks some. The sample contains 50,000 to 65,000 clones, 70% to 90% of which appear only once. Sequencing was performed on blood, taken after dendritic cell vaccination. The V gene is TRBV5-4, the J gene TRBJ1-6; D is perhaps TRBD1 (5 bases). This TCR came from a human donor with glioblastoma. CDR3 coding DNA: TGTGCCAGCAGCTTGGGAGGGACTTCCTATAATTCACCCCTCCACTTT. Translation gives CASSLGGTSYNSPLHF.